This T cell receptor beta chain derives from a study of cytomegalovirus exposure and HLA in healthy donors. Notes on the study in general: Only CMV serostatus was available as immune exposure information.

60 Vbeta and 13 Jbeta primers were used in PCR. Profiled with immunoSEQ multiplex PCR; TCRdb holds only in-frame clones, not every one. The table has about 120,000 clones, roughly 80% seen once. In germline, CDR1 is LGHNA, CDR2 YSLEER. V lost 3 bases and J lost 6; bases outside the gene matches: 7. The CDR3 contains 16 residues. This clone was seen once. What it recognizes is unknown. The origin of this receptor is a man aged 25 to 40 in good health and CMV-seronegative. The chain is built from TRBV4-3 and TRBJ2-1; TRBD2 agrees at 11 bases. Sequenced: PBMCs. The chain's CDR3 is CASSQDSGGARNEQFF. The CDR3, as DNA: TGCGCCAGCAGCCAGGATAGCGGGGGGGCTCGCAATGAGCAGTTCTTC.